The T cell receptor beta chain under discussion was sequenced for a study of blood T cell repertoires in COVID-19. For the study at large: The study drew acute and convalescent COVID-19 samples from the United States, Italy and Spain.

Germline lookup yields CDR1 LNHDA and CDR2 SQIVND (reference sequence). This CDR3 comprises 15 residues. V shed 8 bases and J 1 base; nucleotides not matched to a gene: 6. How the authors handled the data: Amplification of reference gene primers was used by the study to estimate nucleated cell counts. Using immunoSEQ multiplex PCR, the repertoire was profiled, and TCRdb retains in-frame clones only, with some absent. The V and J calls and clone size were taken over from that table, and D and trimming were inferred from the DNA. The sample holds some 380,000 clones, roughly 86% seen once. The study assigned cohorts using participant-reported clinical history. Either two negative PCRs, clearance, or symptom resolution qualified Cohort 3 donors as recovered.

The sequenced sample was PBMCs or T cells enriched from blood (not recorded which). The source of this sequence is a man aged 25 to 40 who had recovered from COVID-19. The V and J genes are TRBV19 and TRBJ1-5, with 9 bases aligning to TRBD1. CDR3 bases: TGTGCCAGTCAGGACAGGGGATGGAGCAATCAGCCCCAGCATTTT. This encodes CASQDRGWSNQPQHF.